One sample yielded the 4 T cell receptor beta chains listed below, sequenced in a study of blood T cell repertoires in COVID-19. Using immunoSEQ multiplex PCR, the repertoire was profiled, and TCRdb retains in-frame clones only, with some absent. The sample contains 70,000 to 80,000 clones, roughly 85% of which appear only once. The sample consisted of peripheral blood. The receptors originated from a woman of 80 years or more with active or convalescent COVID-19.

J is TRBJ1-5 and V is TRBV30; possibly TRBD1 for D (6 bases). CDR1 GTSNPN and CDR2 SVGIG come from the germline V gene (reference sequence). The CDR3 sequence is 12 residues long. For the CDR3, the DNA is TGTGCTATAGGGACACCGAATCAGCCCCAGCATTTT. It specifies CAIGTPNQPQHF.

The chain joins TRBV12-3 or TRBV12-4 to TRBJ1-1; the D gene is possibly TRBD1 (6 bases). V dropped 6 bases and J dropped 9 bases, with 11 bases sitting between them. The CDR3 has 11 residues. In DNA form, the CDR3 reads TGTGCCAGCAGCCGAGACAGGAAAGCTTTCTTT. Its translation: CASSRDRKAFF.

This clone was detected once. The V call is TRBV6-5, the J call TRBJ1-1; TRBD1 agrees at 7 bases. V trimming: 6 bases; J trimming: 4 bases; junction bases outside the gene matches: 2. CDR3 length equals 12 residues. CDR1 is MNHEY and CDR2 is SVGAGI in the germline V gene. Here the CDR3 DNA reads TGTGCCAGCAGCGCAGGGGGCACTGAAGCTTTCTTT. Translation: CASSAGGTEAFF.

This rearrangement joins TRBV7-9 to TRBJ1-4; unclear D gene. V shed 5 bases and J shed 4 bases, with 8 bases lying between them. Germline CDR1 SEHNR, CDR2 FQNEAQ (reference sequence). CDR3 length equals 13 residues. For the CDR3, the DNA is TGTGCCAGCAGCCGCGGGATTAATGAAAAACTGTTTTTT. This translates into CASSRGINEKLFF.